Listed below are T cell receptor beta chains from one sample, sequenced in a study of blood T cell repertoires in COVID-19. Assay used: immunoSEQ multiplex PCR; TCRdb lists only in-frame clones, some missing. The sample holds approximately 98,000 clones, approximately 80% seen once. Specimen: peripheral blood. Receptors were obtained from a man aged 60 to 75 with acute or convalescent COVID-19. CDR3s include the opening cysteine and the closing phenylalanine or tryptophan. A D gene is named only where the DNA matches it firmly. Size is omitted from some rows. Given values are once, few, many or a class for expanded clones.

d_call clone_size j_call v_call cdr3_nt cdr3_aa
TRBD2 - TRBJ2-5 TRBV30 TGTGCCTGGAGTGTACACCAGCGGGGGTGGATCCAGTACTTC CAWSVHQRGWIQYF
TRBD2 - TRBJ2-7 TRBV6-5 TGTGCCAGCAAACGGCGGGGGGACTCCTACGAGCAGTACTTC CASKRRGDSYEQYF
TRBD1 - TRBJ2-4 TRBV5-4 TGTGCCAGCAGCTTGGGGTTGGGACAGGCCCCCATTCAGTACTTC CASSLGLGQAPIQYF
- - TRBJ2-1 TRBV11-3 TGTGCCAGCAGCTTAGATAAATGGGGAGAACCTCGAAATGAGCAGTTCTTC CASSLDKWGEPRNEQFF
- - TRBJ2-1 TRBV11-2 TGTGCCAGCAGCCGCTCCTACAATGAGCAGTTCTTC CASSRSYNEQFF
- - TRBJ1-3 TRBV18 TGTGCCAGCTCACCACCGATGGCCAACACCATATATTTT CASSPPMANTIYF
- once TRBJ1-1 TRBV3-1/TRBV3-2 TGTGCCAGCAGTCCCGGGGGGGGGCGGAACACTGAAGCTTTCTTT CASSPGGGRNTEAFF
TRBD2 - TRBJ2-5 TRBV13 TGTGCCAGCAGCTCCAAAGCGGGAGCAAAAGAGACCCAGTACTTC CASSSKAGAKETQYF
TRBD1 - TRBJ1-4 TRBV7-9 TGTGCCAGCAGCTTAACAGGGGGAAATGAAAAACTGTTTTTT CASSLTGGNEKLFF
- - TRBJ1-1 TRBV7-9 TGTGCCAGCAGCTTCTCTGAGGATGGGGCTTTCTTT CASSFSEDGAFF
- once TRBJ2-1 TRBV12-3/TRBV12-4 TGTGCCAGCAGTTTAAAGGGGTCCAATGAGCAGTTCTTC CASSLKGSNEQFF
- - TRBJ2-1 TRBV5-6 TGTGCCAGCAGCGGACAGTACAATGAGCAGTTCTTC CASSGQYNEQFF
TRBD2 - TRBJ2-7 TRBV5-5 TGTGCCAGCAGTCCCGGGGCGGGGAGGGACGAGCAGTACTTC CASSPGAGRDEQYF
- - TRBJ2-1 TRBV5-1 TGCGCCAGCAGCCTAGACGGATCCTCCTACAATGAGCAGTTCTTC CASSLDGSSYNEQFF
TRBD1 - TRBJ2-2 TRBV5-1 TGCGCCAGCAGCTCGGGACAGGGAGGCACCGGGGAGCTGTTTTTT CASSSGQGGTGELFF
TRBD2 - TRBJ2-3 TRBV12-3/TRBV12-4 TGTGCCAGCGGAGGGACTACCACAGATACGCAGTATTTT CASGGTTTDTQYF
TRBD2 - TRBJ2-1 TRBV19 TGTGCCAGTAAGATAGCGGGAGGACTCAATGAGCAGTTCTTC CASKIAGGLNEQFF
- - TRBJ2-1 TRBV21-1 TGTGCCACGGGACTAGCGGACTACAATGAGCAGTTCTTC CATGLADYNEQFF
TRBD2 - TRBJ2-3 TRBV11-2 TGTGCCAGCAGCTCGGGGACTAGCGGGAGTTCAGATACGCAGTATTTT CASSSGTSGSSDTQYF
- few TRBJ1-1 TRBV15 TGTGCCACCAGCAGAGTTGGCAGGGACACTGAAGCTTTCTTT CATSRVGRDTEAFF
- - TRBJ1-1 TRBV30 TGTGCCTGGAGTGTAAATGGCGGGGACACTGAAGCTTTCTTT CAWSVNGGDTEAFF
TRBD1 - TRBJ1-2 TRBV6-2/TRBV6-3 TGTGCCAGCAGCCCCGGGACAGGGGTGTCCTATGGCTACACCTTC CASSPGTGVSYGYTF
- - TRBJ1-4 TRBV5-5 TGTGCCAGCAGCAAGGGGATAACTAATGAAAAACTGTTTTTT CASSKGITNEKLFF
TRBD1 - TRBJ2-1 TRBV9 TGTGCCAGCAGCGTAGGACAGGGGGCTGATAAATACAATGAGCAGTTCTTC CASSVGQGADKYNEQFF
- - TRBJ1-2 TRBV10-3 TGTGCCATCAGTGAAAAGGAGGGTACGGCAATCTATGGCTACACCTTC CAISEKEGTAIYGYTF
TRBD1 - TRBJ1-5 TRBV6-5 TGTGCCAGCAGTTACGAACAGGGGGCAGGACAGCCCCAGCATTTT CASSYEQGAGQPQHF
TRBD1 - TRBJ1-1 TRBV6-6 TGTGCCAGCGGAACCGGGACAGGGCGTATGAACACTGAAGCTTTCTTT CASGTGTGRMNTEAFF
- - TRBJ1-5 TRBV5-5 TGTGCCAGCAGTCTGAAGGGGGATAGCAATCAGCCCCAGCATTTT CASSLKGDSNQPQHF
TRBD1 - TRBJ1-2 TRBV29-1 TGCAGCGTCCTGACAGGGTATGGCTACACCTTC CSVLTGYGYTF
TRBD2 - TRBJ2-1 TRBV6-1 TGTGCCAGCAGTGACCCGGGAGGGAGGGGGGGTAATGAGCAGTTCTTC CASSDPGGRGGNEQFF
TRBD1 once TRBJ2-1 TRBV24-1 TGTGCCACCAGGGGCGGGACAGGGGGATATGAGCAGTTCTTC CATRGGTGGYEQFF
- - TRBJ2-3 TRBV30 TGTGCCTGGAGTTATTCCACTTTGGTCGGTAGCACAGATACGCAGTATTTT CAWSYSTLVGSTDTQYF
- - TRBJ2-2 TRBV3-1/TRBV3-2 TGTGCCAGCAGCCAAGAGGGGGGAGGCACCGGGGAGCTGTTTTTT CASSQEGGGTGELFF
- - TRBJ1-1 TRBV30 TGTGCCTGGAGTGTACTCCAGACACGTGAAGCTTTCTTT CAWSVLQTREAFF
TRBD1 - TRBJ2-5 TRBV5-6 TGTGCCAGCAGCCACGGGACAGGACAAGAGACCCAGTACTTC CASSHGTGQETQYF
TRBD1 - TRBJ1-6 TRBV18 TGTGCCAGCTCACCGGAAGGACAGGGGAATTCACCCCTCCACTTT CASSPEGQGNSPLHF
- few TRBJ1-1 TRBV19 TGTGCCAGTAGTATACGGGGAGGCACTGAAGCTTTCTTT CASSIRGGTEAFF
- - TRBJ1-5 TRBV5-6 TGTGCCAGCAGCTTGGCGACAGCTTATAGCAATCAGCCCCAGCATTTT CASSLATAYSNQPQHF
- - TRBJ2-6 TRBV6-1 TGTGCCAGCAGTGGGAGGGGGACAGTCTCTGGGGCCAACGTCCTGACTTTC CASSGRGTVSGANVLTF
- - TRBJ2-6 TRBV9 TGTGCCAGCAGCCCCTCGGCCAACGTCCTGACTTTC CASSPSANVLTF
TRBD1 - TRBJ2-3 TRBV9 TGTGCCAGCACACCGGACAGGACCACAGATACGCAGTATTTT CASTPDRTTDTQYF
- - TRBJ1-6 TRBV6-2/TRBV6-3 TGTGCCAGCAGTTACCCACCCCAGGGATATAATTCACCCCTCCACTTT CASSYPPQGYNSPLHF
- few TRBJ1-2 TRBV19 TGTGCCAGTAGTCGGGGGTTTCGATCTGAATTC CASSRGFRSEF
- - TRBJ1-2 TRBV24-1 TGTGCCACCAGTGATTACAATAACTATGGCTACACCTTC CATSDYNNYGYTF
- - TRBJ2-5 TRBV12-3/TRBV12-4 TGTGCCAGCAGTTTTCTCGAGGGAGCATCCCAGTACTTC CASSFLEGASQYF
- - TRBJ2-7 TRBV7-8 TGTGCCAGCAGCGCCAACAGGGCCTCCGAGCAGTACTTC CASSANRASEQYF
- - TRBJ2-5 TRBV30 TGTGCCTGGAGATTGTCAGCGGAGACCCAGTACTTC CAWRLSAETQYF
TRBD2 - TRBJ2-1 TRBV30 TGTGCCTGGAGAAGTAAGATAGCGGGTAACAACAATGAGCAGTTCTTC CAWRSKIAGNNNEQFF
- - TRBJ2-2 TRBV25-1 TGTGCCAGCAGTGAATCGGTGACAAAGAACACCGGGGAGCTGTTTTTT CASSESVTKNTGELFF
TRBD1 - TRBJ1-5 TRBV12-3/TRBV12-4 TGTGCCAGCAGTCCGAGACAGGGTCAGCCCCAGCATTTT CASSPRQGQPQHF
TRBD1 few TRBJ1-6 TRBV7-3 TGTGCCAGCAGCTTGCGACAGGGGAGCAATTCACCCCTCCACTTT CASSLRQGSNSPLHF
- - TRBJ2-5 TRBV3-1/TRBV3-2 TGTGCCAGCAGCCGTGGGGCGTTCAGGCAAGAGACCCAGTACTTC CASSRGAFRQETQYF
- - TRBJ1-2 TRBV6-1 TGTGCCAGCAGTGAAGATGGACAACCGAGCTATGGCTACACCTTC CASSEDGQPSYGYTF
TRBD2 - TRBJ2-5 TRBV7-2 TGTGCCAGCAGCTTAGCCGGGAGGGTGGAGACCCAGTACTTC CASSLAGRVETQYF